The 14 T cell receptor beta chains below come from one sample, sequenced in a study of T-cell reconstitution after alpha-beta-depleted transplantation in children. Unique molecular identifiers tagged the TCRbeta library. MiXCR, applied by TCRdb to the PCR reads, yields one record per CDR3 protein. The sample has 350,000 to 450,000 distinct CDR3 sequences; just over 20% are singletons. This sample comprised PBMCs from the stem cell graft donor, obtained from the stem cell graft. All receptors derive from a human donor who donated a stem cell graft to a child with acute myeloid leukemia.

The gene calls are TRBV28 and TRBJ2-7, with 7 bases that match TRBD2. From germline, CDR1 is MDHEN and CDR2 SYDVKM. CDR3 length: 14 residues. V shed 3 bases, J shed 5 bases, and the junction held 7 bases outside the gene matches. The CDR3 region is CASSFSAGVDEQYF. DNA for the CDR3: TGTGCCAGCAGTTTTTCTGCGGGAGTCGACGAGCAGTACTTC.

For the CDR3, the DNA is TGCAGTGCTCCGGGCAGGGGGTTCTACGAGCAGTACTTC. Translation: CSAPGRGFYEQYF. The chain employs TRBV20-1 and TRBJ2-7, with 7 bases aligning to TRBD1. With 5 bases clipped from V and 3 bases from J, the junction kept 7 bases outside the gene matches. The CDR3 covers 13 residues. Germline V CDR1 and CDR2: DFQATT, SNEGSKA (reference sequence).

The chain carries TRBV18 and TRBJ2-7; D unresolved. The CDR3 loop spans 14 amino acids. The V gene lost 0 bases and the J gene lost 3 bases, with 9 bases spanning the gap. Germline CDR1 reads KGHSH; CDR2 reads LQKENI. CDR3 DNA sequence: TGTGCCAGCTCACCACCGAATCTGGACTACGAGCAGTACTTC. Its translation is CASSPPNLDYEQYF. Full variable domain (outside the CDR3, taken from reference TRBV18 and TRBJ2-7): NAGVMQNPRHLVRRRGQEARLRCSPMKGHSHVYWYRQLPEEGLKFMVYLQKENIIDESGMPKERFSAEFPKEGPSILRIQQVVRGDSAAYFCASSPPNLDYEQYFGPGTRLTVT.

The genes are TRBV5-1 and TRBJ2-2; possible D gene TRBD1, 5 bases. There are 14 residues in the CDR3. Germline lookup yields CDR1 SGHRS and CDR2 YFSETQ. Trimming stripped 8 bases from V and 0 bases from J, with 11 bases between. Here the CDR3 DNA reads TGCGCCAGTTCGACAGTCACGAACACCGGGGAGCTGTTTTTT. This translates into CASSTVTNTGELFF. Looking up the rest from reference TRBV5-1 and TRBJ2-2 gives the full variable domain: KAGVTQTPRYLIKTRGQQVTLSCSPISGHRSVSWYQQTPGQGLQFLFEYFSETQRNKGNFPGRFSGRQFSNSRSEMNVSTLELGDSALYLCASSTVTNTGELFFGEGSRLTVL.

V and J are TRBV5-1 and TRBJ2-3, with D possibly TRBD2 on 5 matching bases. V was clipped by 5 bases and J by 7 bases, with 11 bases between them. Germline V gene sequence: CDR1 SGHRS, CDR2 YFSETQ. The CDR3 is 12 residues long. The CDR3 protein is CASRRAGNTQYF. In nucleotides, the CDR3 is TGCGCCAGCAGGAGGGCAGGAAATACGCAGTATTTT.

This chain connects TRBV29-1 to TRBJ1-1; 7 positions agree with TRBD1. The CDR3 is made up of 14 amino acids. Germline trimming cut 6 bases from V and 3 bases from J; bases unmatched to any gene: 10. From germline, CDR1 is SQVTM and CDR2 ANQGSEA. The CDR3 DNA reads TGCAGCGTCTTGACAGGGCAGAGGGACACTGAAGCTTTCTTT. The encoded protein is CSVLTGQRDTEAFF.

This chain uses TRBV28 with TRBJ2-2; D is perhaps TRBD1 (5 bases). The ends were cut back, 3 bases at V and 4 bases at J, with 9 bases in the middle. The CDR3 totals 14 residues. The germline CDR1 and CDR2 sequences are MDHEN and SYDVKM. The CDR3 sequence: CASSLAGLTGELFF. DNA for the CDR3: TGTGCCAGCAGTTTGGCAGGGCTCACCGGGGAGCTGTTTTTT.

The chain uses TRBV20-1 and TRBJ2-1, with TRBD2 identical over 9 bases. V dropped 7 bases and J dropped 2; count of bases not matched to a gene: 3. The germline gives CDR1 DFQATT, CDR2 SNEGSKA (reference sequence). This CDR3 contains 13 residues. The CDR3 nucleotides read TGCAGTGGGGTAGCGGGAGCCTACAATGAGCAGTTCTTC. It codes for CSGVAGAYNEQFF.

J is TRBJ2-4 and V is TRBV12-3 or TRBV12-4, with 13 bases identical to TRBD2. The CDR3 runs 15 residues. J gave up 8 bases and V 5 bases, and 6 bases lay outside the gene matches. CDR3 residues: CASSEKGLAGYIQYF. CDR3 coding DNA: TGTGCCAGCAGTGAGAAGGGACTAGCGGGATACATTCAGTACTTC.

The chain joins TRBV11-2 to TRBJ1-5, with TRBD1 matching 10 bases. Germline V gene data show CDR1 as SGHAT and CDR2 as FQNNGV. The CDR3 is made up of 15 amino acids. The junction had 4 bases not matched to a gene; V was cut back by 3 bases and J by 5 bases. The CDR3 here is CASSLATGGHQPQHF. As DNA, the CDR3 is TGTGCCAGCAGCTTGGCGACAGGGGGCCATCAGCCCCAGCATTTT.

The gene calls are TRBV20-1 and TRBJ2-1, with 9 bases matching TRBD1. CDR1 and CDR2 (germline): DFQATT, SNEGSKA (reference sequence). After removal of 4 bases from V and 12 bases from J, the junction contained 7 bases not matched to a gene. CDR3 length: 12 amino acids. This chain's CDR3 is CSAKKQGQGQFF. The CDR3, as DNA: TGCAGTGCTAAAAAACAGGGACAGGGGCAGTTCTTC.

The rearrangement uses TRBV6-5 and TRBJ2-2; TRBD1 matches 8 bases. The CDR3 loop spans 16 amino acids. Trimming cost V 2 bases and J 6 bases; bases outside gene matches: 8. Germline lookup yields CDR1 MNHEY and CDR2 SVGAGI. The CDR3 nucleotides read TGTGCCAGCAGTTACCGCGGACAGGGAAGGGCCGGGGAGCTGTTTTTT. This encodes CASSYRGQGRAGELFF.

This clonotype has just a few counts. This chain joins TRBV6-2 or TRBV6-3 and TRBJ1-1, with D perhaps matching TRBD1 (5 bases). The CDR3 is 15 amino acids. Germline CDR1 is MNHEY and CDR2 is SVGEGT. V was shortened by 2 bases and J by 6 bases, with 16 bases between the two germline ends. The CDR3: CASSYPLGRAAEAFF. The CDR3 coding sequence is TGTGCCAGCAGTTACCCGCTAGGCAGGGCGGCTGAAGCTTTCTTT.

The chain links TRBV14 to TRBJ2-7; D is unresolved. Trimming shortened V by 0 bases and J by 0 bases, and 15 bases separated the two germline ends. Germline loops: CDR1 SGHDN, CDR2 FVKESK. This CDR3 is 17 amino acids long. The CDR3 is CASSQDNFAFSSYEQYF. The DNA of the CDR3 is TGTGCCAGCAGCCAAGATAATTTCGCCTTTTCCTCCTACGAGCAGTACTTC.